Each of the 3 T cell receptor beta chains below was sequenced from the same sample in a study of OX40 agonist ivuxolimab in advanced cancers. Some clones are missing from TCRdb's copy, which holds only in-frame ones; the method was immunoSEQ multiplex PCR. The sample lists roughly 52,000 clones, approximately 85% occurring once. Sequencing used CD4+ or CD8+ T cells sorted from blood, obtained in a trial of the OX40 agonist ivuxolimab. All receptors come from an adult with an advanced solid tumor such as melanoma, head and neck, liver or kidney cancer.

This clone was counted once. The chain uses TRBV27 and TRBJ2-7, with 11 bases fitting TRBD2. The CDR3 has 17 amino acids. The V gene's germline CDR1 is MNHEY and CDR2 SMNVEV (reference sequence). The ends lost 3 bases at V and 4 bases at J; junction bases unmatched: 11. The CDR3 region is CASSFSSGRASSYEQYF. The CDR3 region has the DNA TGTGCCAGCAGTTTCAGTAGCGGGAGGGCCTCTTCTTACGAGCAGTACTTC.

This clone has more than one count but fewer than ten. This rearrangement joins TRBV4-1 to TRBJ2-7; a possible D gene is TRBD2 (6 bases). Germline V gene sequence: CDR1 MGHRA, CDR2 YSYEKL. This CDR3 comprises 17 residues. V was trimmed by 1 base and J by 5 bases, leaving 21 bases between them. The CDR3 DNA reads TGCGCCAGCAGCCAAGTCAATATGGTCGGGAGCAGGGACGAGCAGTACTTC. Translated: CASSQVNMVGSRDEQYF.

The gene calls are TRBV19 and TRBJ2-5; perhaps TRBD1 as D (6 bases). Germline CDR1 is LNHDA and CDR2 is SQIVND (reference sequence). The CDR3 spans 13 residues. Trimming cost V 3 bases and J 5 bases, with 10 bases left between them. The CDR3 DNA follows: TGTGCCAGTAGTATCCCAGGGGTTGAGACCCAGTACTTC. As protein: CASSIPGVETQYF.